Below, one T cell receptor (beta chain) is given with its context. Its recognized antigen is unknown. Base qualities are not at hand, and no much larger clone is one base apart. The cohort was made up of roughly 670 healthy bone marrow donors. At the time of sampling, every cohort member was nominally healthy, though immune exposures that went unrecorded were likely present. The donor was CMV seronegative and belonged to the group of around 400 seronegative cohort members. A peripheral blood sample was provided by each donor, and peripheral blood mononuclear cells were used for TCR beta sequencing. The Qiagen DNeasy Blood Extraction Kit was used to extract genomic DNA from the blood cell samples. Per the germline V gene (reference sequence), LNHDA is the CDR1 and SQIVND is the CDR2. Trimming removed 3 bases from V and 7 bases from J, leaving 19 bases between the germline ends. The CDR3 goes from the cysteine to the phenylalanine over 16 residues. CDR3 DNA is the only sequence kept; it has 48 bases, read in frame from the first base.

The library came from the immunoSEQ multiplex PCR assay. The multiplex PCR relied on a mix of 60 forward primers for TCR Vbeta segments and 13 reverse primers for TCR Jbeta segments. The CDR3 region of rearranged TCR beta genes was amplified from genomic DNA with a multiplex PCR assay. On the Illumina HiSeq System, the amplified TCR beta libraries were sequenced as 87-base-pair reads. The original pipeline was this. A later analysis tallied about 77 million unique TCR beta chains across the 700 or so repertoires, and around 12 million of those chains were shared by two or more donors. A nearest-neighbor algorithm error-corrected the raw reads and collapsed the reads into unique sequences, merging closely related sequences to remove PCR and sequencing errors. V, D and J gene segments were assigned by aligning CDR3 sequences to IMGT reference sequences. For a sequence to be retained, a match of at least six nucleotides was required to both a V gene segment and a J gene segment. A rearrangement was called productive if the CDR3 had no stop codons and remained in frame with V and J, and every other rearrangement was called non-productive. Following IMGT convention, CDR3 was defined as the stretch from the second conserved V-encoded cysteine up to the conserved J-encoded phenylalanine. The earlier analysis of roughly 590 of the donors excluded any sequence lacking an unambiguous match to a single V gene segment. An earlier analysis of just under 600 of the donors called V segments functional above 56.7% productive rearrangements and segregating when the between-donor standard deviation exceeded 5%. A statistical classification framework was built for diagnosing cytomegalovirus status from the catalog of TCR beta chain sequences. In a later analysis, TCR nucleotide sequences were compared against IMGT/GENE-DB human TR gene sequences so that V and J genes could be assigned. Using the TCRdist pipeline, a later analysis assigned CDR3 sequences along with most-parsimonious VDJ recombination scenarios. A later analysis defined each TCR beta chain by its CDR3 amino acid sequence plus V-gene family, and excluded reads lacking a unique V-gene family. In a later analysis, several hundred highly shared, low-generation-probability nucleotide sequences were removed to address suspected cross-contamination and a sequencing artifact. In a later analysis, a clonal expansion index for each public chain was calculated from normalized within-repertoire ranks of inferred template counts. In a later analysis, generation probabilities were computed using a VDJ recombination model fitted to out-of-frame rearrangements, and the results were checked against IGoR. In a later analysis, TCR-TCR, TCR-HLA and TCR-CMV co-occurrence was scored with hypergeometric tests, and a repertoire-size bias correction was applied to TCR pairs. To estimate false discovery rates, a later analysis permuted the HLA or CMV assignments 20 times. In a later analysis, co-occurring TCRs were grouped with DBSCAN, and TCRdist sequence similarity was added when clustering was performed within HLA-allele-positive subsets. Repertoires with fewer than 30,000 or more than 120,000 public chains, plus five repertoires with anomalous nucleotide sharing, were excluded from co-occurrence clustering. What TCRdb holds here is the immuneACCESS table cut down to in-frame rearrangements. Part of the clones is not present; checked against another copy, under half of the missing clones reflect an unresolved V gene, and the others are unexplained. The DNA was the basis for D and trimming; V, J and clone size are from that table. Here the sample has about 130,000 clones; approximately 80% occur a single time. The ten largest account for roughly 2.3% of the sample.

This specimen belongs to a study of cytomegalovirus exposure and HLA in healthy donors (dated by TCRdb to about 2017). Broadly, across the study: In an earlier analysis of roughly 590 of the donors, less than 350 Gb of sequence data and 90 million to 120 million unique TCR beta sequences from about 179 million T cells were reported. Approximately 310 gigabases of sequencing data and approximately 92 million unique TCR sequences made up an early release that covered about 640 HLA-typed donors. HLA typing included class I and class II loci at four-digit resolution. Typing coverage differed by locus: A, B, C, DRB1 and DQB1 were typed in roughly 629-640 donors, DQA1 in 500 to 550, DPA1 in some 600, and DPB1 in around 490. The study aimed to test whether cataloging public T cell receptors could reveal signatures of past pathogen exposure. The study profiled the T cell repertoires of 550 to 700 subjects by immunosequencing and related them to cytomegalovirus serostatus. In addition to the first cohort of around 670 subjects, a separate validation cohort of approximately 110 different subjects was used. A later genetic analysis used genome-wide SNP genotypes for about 65% of the roughly 700 donors, treating that subset as a discovery cohort. Among over 350 genotyped donors of the cohort, an average of approximately 240,000 unique TCR beta nucleotide sequences were sequenced per donor, around 18% of them non-productive. Four or five DR-DQ haplotypes were handled as single units for association and clustering because linkage in the cohort was strong. A later analysis re-examined previously published TCR beta repertoires from hundreds of donors and added high-resolution HLA genotyping to investigate patterns of TCR occurrence. High-throughput TCR immunosequencing, statistical association of individual TCRs with disease status, and machine learning were combined to predict cytomegalovirus infection status. In an earlier analysis of 587 of the donors, high-throughput TCR beta sequencing was used to judge whether each TCR beta V gene segment behaved as functional or pseudogenic. Alongside the repertoire data, information on donor age, sex, ethnicity and CMV serostatus was compiled. Every repertoire in the discovery cohort had been generated on one and the same sequencing platform. The later analysis used no new phenotypic data to find candidate immune exposures, relying instead on TCR beta sequences and their occurrence across donors. The genetic ancestry cluster associated with self-reported Caucasian donors included roughly 84% of the approximately 430 genotyped donors.

The full study reports these points: Compared with the 666-donor mean, donors in an Asian-associated ancestry cluster had fewer N-insertions in productive TCRs, according to a later genetic analysis. A later analysis found that TCR association rates varied across HLA loci, with DRB1 alleles showing the most associated TCRs and HLA-C alleles the fewest. In this cohort, only TCR beta chains were sequenced, and detectable features were limited by the absence of alpha or paired-chain data. Some IMGT-functional V segments, including TRBV6-2 and TRBV6-3, could not be distinguished by the 87-base-pair reads and were therefore excluded. Specific HLA alleles were associated with roughly 17,000 TCR beta sequences at a false discovery rate of 0.05 in a later analysis. The earlier analysis of fewer than 750 of the donors excluded over 15 rarely observed V segments, including chromosome 9 orphons, because counts were too low. According to a later analysis, parvovirus B19, influenza, CMV and Epstein-Barr virus appeared linked to several top co-occurrence clusters. A few of the identified cytomegalovirus-associated TCR beta chains were confirmed in vitro to be specific for cytomegalovirus antigens. The study listed 150 to 200 TCR beta chains as associated with cytomegalovirus. Most CMV-associated TCR beta chains appeared to be HLA-restricted in a later analysis, and the HLA associations seemed to be driven largely by CMV exposure. A further reported finding was that TCR beta sequences accurately predicted the HLA-A and HLA-B alleles for most subjects in the first cohort. CMV serostatus was the only immune exposure information available for the cohort. Cytomegalovirus status was reported to be diagnosed by the classifier with high specificity and sensitivity in both the original and validation cohorts. According to the authors, the approach could potentially be generalized to other disease states and immunological phenotypes. The sequencing pipeline was judged likely to have produced a cluster of highly shared sequence variants as a technical artifact. Because HLA typing was missing for some donors at each locus, association tests included only the typed subset. Linkage disequilibrium might explain the correlated functional status among segregating V segments, but an unknown experimental factor could not be ruled out. Most TCR sequences were observed very rarely across donors, whereas some public TCRs were present in many individuals. Assigning TCR associations to individual alleles was difficult when HLA alleles, especially DR and DQ, strongly co-occurred. A later analysis found that HLA-associated TCR beta chains were more clonally expanded and had lower generation probabilities than equally common non-associated chains. The presence/absence analyses assumed that sequencing depth was roughly uniform across donors, and that assumption may not be true. An earlier analysis of around 500 of the donors showed that most TCR beta V segments appeared in productive rearrangements either about 90% or about 30% of the time, which broadly matched IMGT annotations. V-gene and J-gene trimming of TCR beta chains was associated with a missense DCLRE1C variant in a later genetic analysis, and the association was replicated in an independent cohort.

The specimen sequenced was PBMCs. The V gene is TRBV19 and the J gene is TRBJ2-1, with a tentative D gene TRBD2 over 5 matching bases. The receptor comes from a man aged 30 to 45 in good health and CMV-seronegative. The CDR3 protein sequence reads: CASSIGGSPSLNEQFF. The DNA sequence reads TGTGCCAGTAGTATTGGTGGGAGTCCCTCCCTTAATGAGCAGTTCTTC.